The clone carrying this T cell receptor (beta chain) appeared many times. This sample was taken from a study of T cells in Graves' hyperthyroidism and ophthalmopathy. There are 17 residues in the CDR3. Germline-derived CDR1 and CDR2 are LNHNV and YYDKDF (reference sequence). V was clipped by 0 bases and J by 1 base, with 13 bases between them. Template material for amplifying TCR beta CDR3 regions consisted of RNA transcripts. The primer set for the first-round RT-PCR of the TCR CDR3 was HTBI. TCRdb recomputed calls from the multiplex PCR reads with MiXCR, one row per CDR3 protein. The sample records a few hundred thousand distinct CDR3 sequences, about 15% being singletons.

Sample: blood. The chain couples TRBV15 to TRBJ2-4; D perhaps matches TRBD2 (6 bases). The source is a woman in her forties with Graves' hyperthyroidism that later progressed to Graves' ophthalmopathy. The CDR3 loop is CATSRDGGYPAKNIQYF. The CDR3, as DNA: TGTGCCACCAGCAGAGATGGGGGGTATCCCGCCAAAAACATTCAGTACTTC.